The subject of this entry is one T cell receptor beta chain. Its target is not known. The table came from immunoSEQ multiplex PCR; TCRdb's copy has only in-frame clones and leaves some out. The table shows 65,000 or so clones, with roughly 79% occurring only once. CDR3 size: 15 residues. Between the trimmed V and J ends, which lost 0 bases and 4 bases, there was a span of 10 bases. CDR1 and CDR2 (germline): MNHEY, SVGAGI. The source of the sample is a study of T cells in localized non-small cell lung cancer. Broader study findings: Heterogeneity cannot be ruled out, as sequencing used one tumor region only. The study detected a median approximately 55 of the top 100 tumor clones in adjacent lung.

The rearrangement joins TRBV6-5 to TRBJ2-1; D is unresolved. The sequenced sample was PBMCs, obtained before any cancer treatment. The TCR was taken from a man aged 35-69 years with stage II lung adenocarcinoma. In nucleotides, the CDR3 is TGTGCCAGCAGTTACTCACAGACCCCTTACAATGAGCAGTTCTTC. It codes for CASSYSQTPYNEQFF.